This TCR beta chain was recovered during a study of cytomegalovirus exposure and HLA in healthy donors. Whole-study context: Earlier sequencing of 150 million to 200 million T cells yielded roughly 100 million unique TCR beta sequences.

There are a few counts of this clone. This PCR relied on a set of 60 Vbeta primers and 13 Jbeta primers. This table comes from immunoSEQ multiplex PCR, and its TCRdb copy is limited to in-frame clones, with some not included. The sample shows about 160,000 clones, approximately 78% of them seen only once. With V trimmed by 3 bases and J by 6 bases, 11 bases remained unmatched. Germline V gives CDR1 MGHRA, CDR2 YSYEKL. There are 17 residues in the CDR3. The donors gave bone marrow, and they were healthy. The rearrangement uses TRBV4-1 and TRBJ2-2; TRBD1 agrees at 9 bases. The source is a male donor in good health and CMV-seronegative. The specimen sequenced was PBMCs. The CDR3 bases are TGCGCCAGCAGCCAGGCACCGGGACAGGGTTGGTCCGGGGAGCTGTTTTTT. This translates into CASSQAPGQGWSGELFF.